The present T cell receptor (beta chain) was sequenced within a study of cytomegalovirus exposure and HLA in healthy donors. Study context: A previous analysis identified 95 million to 130 million unique TCR beta sequences derived from around 180 million T cells. As released early, the data held about 85 million unique TCRs from HLA-typed donors.

With 60 Vbeta and 13 Jbeta primers, the PCR was carried out. Sequencing was performed with immunoSEQ multiplex PCR; in TCRdb, only in-frame clones are kept and a portion is missing. The sample consists of under 150,000 clones, 65% to 85% of them appearing once. In regard to this clone: The antigen is not known.

Regarding the study as a whole: Clonal expansion, a later analysis showed, was greater in HLA-associated TCR beta chains than in equally common others. Sequence variants that were highly shared formed a cluster that was likely a sequencing artifact.

Germline lookup yields CDR1 GTSNPN and CDR2 SVGIG (reference sequence). The CDR3 extends over 15 amino acids. Trimming took off 0 bases at V and 2 bases at J, with 13 bases between the two ends. This TCR came from a male donor in good health and CMV-seronegative. Sequencing input: PBMCs. V and J are TRBV30 and TRBJ2-5, with a tentative D call TRBD2 (6 bases). CDR3 in DNA: TGTGCCTGGAGTGTAACCGTAGCGGCACAAGAGACCCAGTACTTC. Its protein product is CAWSVTVAAQETQYF.